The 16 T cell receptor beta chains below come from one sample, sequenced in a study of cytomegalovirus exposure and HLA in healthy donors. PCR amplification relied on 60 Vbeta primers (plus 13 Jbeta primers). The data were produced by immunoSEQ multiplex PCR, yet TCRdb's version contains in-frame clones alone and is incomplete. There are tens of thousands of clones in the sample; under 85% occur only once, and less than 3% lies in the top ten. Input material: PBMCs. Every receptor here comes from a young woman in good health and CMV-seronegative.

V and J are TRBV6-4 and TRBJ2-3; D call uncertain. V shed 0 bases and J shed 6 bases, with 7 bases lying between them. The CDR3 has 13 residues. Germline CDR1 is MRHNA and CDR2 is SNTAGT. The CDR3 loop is CASSDSYGDTQYF. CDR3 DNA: TGTGCCAGCAGTGACTCCTACGGGGATACGCAGTATTTT.

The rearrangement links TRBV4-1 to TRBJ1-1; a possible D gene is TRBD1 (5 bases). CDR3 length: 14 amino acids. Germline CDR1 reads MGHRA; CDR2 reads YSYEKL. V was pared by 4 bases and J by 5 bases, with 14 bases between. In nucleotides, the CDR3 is TGCGCCAGCAGCCGTCTGGGCGGGGGAACTGAAGCTTTCTTT. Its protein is CASSRLGGGTEAFF.

This CDR3 is CASSQGLLGQPQHF. The CDR3 DNA is TGTGCCAGCAGTCAGGGACTCCTCGGGCAGCCCCAGCATTTT. The rearrangement uses TRBV6-5 and TRBJ1-5, with D possibly matching TRBD1 (5 bases). The CDR3 totals 14 residues. V lost 5 bases, J lost 7 bases, and 15 bases lay in between. Germline lookup yields CDR1 MNHEY and CDR2 SVGAGI.

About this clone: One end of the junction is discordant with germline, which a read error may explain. CDR3 loop: CASRPRGEETQYF. The CDR3 nucleotides are TGTGCTAGCAGGCCGAGAGGAGAAGAGACCCAGTACTTC. This chain joins TRBV7-7 and TRBJ2-5, with no clear D. Germline V gives CDR1 SSHAT, CDR2 FNYEAQ (reference sequence). The CDR3 has 13 residues.

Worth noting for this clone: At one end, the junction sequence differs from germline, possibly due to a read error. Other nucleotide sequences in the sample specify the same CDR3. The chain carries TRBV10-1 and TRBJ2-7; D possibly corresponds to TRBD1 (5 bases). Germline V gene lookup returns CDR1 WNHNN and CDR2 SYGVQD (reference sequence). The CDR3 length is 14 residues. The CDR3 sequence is CASSGAEGAYEQYF. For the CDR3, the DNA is TGCGCCAGTAGTGGGGCAGAAGGGGCCTACGAGCAGTACTTC.

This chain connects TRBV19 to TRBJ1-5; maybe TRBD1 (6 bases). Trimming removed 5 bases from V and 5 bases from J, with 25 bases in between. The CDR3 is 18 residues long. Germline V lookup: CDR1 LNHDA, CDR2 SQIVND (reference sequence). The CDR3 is CASSPKEGFGKGDQPQHF. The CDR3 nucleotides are TGTGCCAGTAGTCCCAAAGAGGGGTTCGGGAAGGGGGATCAGCCCCAGCATTTT.

The CDR3 region has the DNA TGCGCCAGCAGCCGGGACTTCTACAATGAGCAGTTCTTC. Its translation is CASSRDFYNEQFF. The rearrangement uses TRBV5-1 and TRBJ2-1; weak D call: TRBD2 (6 bases). CDR3 length equals 13 residues. V was shortened by 4 bases and J by 3 bases, with 8 bases between the two germline ends. Germline values: CDR1 SGHRS, CDR2 YFSETQ.

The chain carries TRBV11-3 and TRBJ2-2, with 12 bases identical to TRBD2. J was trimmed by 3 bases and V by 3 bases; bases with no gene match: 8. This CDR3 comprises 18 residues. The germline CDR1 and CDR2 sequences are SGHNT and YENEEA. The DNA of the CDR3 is TGTGCCAGCAGCTTCCCGACTAGCGGGAGTAGTTACACCGGGGAGCTGTTTTTT. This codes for CASSFPTSGSSYTGELFF.

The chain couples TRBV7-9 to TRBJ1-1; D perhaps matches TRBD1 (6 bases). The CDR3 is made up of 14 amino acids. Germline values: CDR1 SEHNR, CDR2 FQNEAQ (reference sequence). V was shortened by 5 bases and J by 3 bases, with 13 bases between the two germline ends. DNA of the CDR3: TGTGCCAGCAGCCCTGCAGGGGAGTACACTGAAGCTTTCTTT. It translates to CASSPAGEYTEAFF.

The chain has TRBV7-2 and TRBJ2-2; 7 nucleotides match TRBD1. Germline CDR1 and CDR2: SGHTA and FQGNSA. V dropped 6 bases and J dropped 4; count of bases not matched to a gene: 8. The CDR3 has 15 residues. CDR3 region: CASSYRRQGTGELFF. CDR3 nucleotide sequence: TGTGCCAGCAGTTACCGGAGACAGGGCACCGGGGAGCTGTTTTTT.

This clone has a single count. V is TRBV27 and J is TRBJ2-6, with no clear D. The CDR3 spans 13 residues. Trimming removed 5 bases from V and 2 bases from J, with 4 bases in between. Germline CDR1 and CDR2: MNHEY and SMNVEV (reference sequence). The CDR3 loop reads CASSTPGANVLTF. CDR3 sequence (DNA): TGTGCCAGCAGTACTCCTGGGGCCAACGTCCTGACTTTC.

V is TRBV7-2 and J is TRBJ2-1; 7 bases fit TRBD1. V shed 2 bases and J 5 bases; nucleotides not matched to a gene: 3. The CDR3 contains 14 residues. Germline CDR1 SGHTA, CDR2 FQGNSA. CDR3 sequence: CASSLLQGNNEQFF. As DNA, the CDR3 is TGTGCCAGCAGCTTATTACAGGGGAACAATGAGCAGTTCTTC.

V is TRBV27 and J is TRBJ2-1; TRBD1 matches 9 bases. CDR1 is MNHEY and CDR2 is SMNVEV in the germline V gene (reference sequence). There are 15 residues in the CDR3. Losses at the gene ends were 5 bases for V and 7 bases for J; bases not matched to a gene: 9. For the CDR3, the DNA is TGTGCCAGCAGTCGGACAGGGGTCAGTAGGAATGAGCAGTTCTTC. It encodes CASSRTGVSRNEQFF.

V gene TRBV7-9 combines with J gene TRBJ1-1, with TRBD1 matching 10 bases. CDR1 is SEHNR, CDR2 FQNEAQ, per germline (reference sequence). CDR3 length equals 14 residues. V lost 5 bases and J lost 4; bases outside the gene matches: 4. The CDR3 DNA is TGTGCCAGCAGCGCGACAGGGGGCAGCACTGAAGCTTTCTTT. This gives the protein CASSATGGSTEAFF.

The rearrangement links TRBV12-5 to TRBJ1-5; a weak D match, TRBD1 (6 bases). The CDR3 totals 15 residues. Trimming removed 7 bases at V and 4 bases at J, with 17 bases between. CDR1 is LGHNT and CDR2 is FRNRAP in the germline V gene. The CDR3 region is CASVAQGAGNQPQHF. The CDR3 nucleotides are TGTGCTAGTGTTGCACAGGGTGCAGGTAATCAGCCCCAGCATTTT.

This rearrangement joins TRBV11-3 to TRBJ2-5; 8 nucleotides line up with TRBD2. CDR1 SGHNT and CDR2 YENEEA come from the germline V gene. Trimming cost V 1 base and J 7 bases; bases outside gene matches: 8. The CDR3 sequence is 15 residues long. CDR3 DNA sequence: TGTGCCAGCAGCTTAGGTTCTAGCGCGGGGGGGACCCAGTACTTC. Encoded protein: CASSLGSSAGGTQYF.